The sequence of this TCR beta chain was determined in a study of cytomegalovirus exposure and HLA in healthy donors. 60 Vbeta and 13 Jbeta primers were used in PCR. Clones were read by immunoSEQ multiplex PCR, and TCRdb kept only the in-frame ones, dropping some. The data contain fewer than 95,000 clones, just over 75% of them seen just once; the ten biggest clones take up approximately 0.6%. On this clone: Its cognate antigen is unknown.

Findings and caveats of the study: Per a prior analysis, the majority of TCR beta V segments were productive roughly 90% or roughly 30% of the time. When presence/absence was analysed, sequencing depth was taken to be roughly uniform across donors. The study found most TCR sequences rare, yet found some public TCRs in many donors.

This clonotype was sampled from a man in his thirties or forties in good health and CMV-seronegative. The source material was PBMCs.

The CDR3 protein is CASSLYRGGNTEAFF. DNA for the CDR3: TGCGCCAGCAGCTTATACAGGGGCGGGAACACTGAAGCTTTCTTT. The chain carries TRBV5-1 and TRBJ1-1, with TRBD1 identical over 7 bases. V dropped 2 bases and J dropped 1; count of bases not matched to a gene: 5. The CDR3 is 15 residues long. Looked up from germline, CDR1 is SGHRS and CDR2 is YFSETQ.